These 16 T cell receptor beta chains were sequenced from one sample in a study of blood T cell repertoires in COVID-19. Assay used: immunoSEQ multiplex PCR; TCRdb lists only in-frame clones, some missing. The data hold roughly 140,000 clones, with 70% to 90% observed a single time. The sequencing input was peripheral blood. Receptors originate from a woman in her thirties or forties with active or convalescent COVID-19.

This clone is a singleton in its sample. The chain joins TRBV27 to TRBJ1-2; 8 positions match TRBD1. This CDR3 contains 14 residues. Germline CDR1 is MNHEY and CDR2 is SMNVEV (reference sequence). V shed 6 bases and J 7 bases; nucleotides not matched to a gene: 10. In DNA, the CDR3 is TGTGCCAGCAGCAGAGACAGGGGTCAGGGTGGCTACACCTTC. This gives the protein CASSRDRGQGGYTF.

The chain is built from TRBV5-1 and TRBJ2-3; 11 bases fit TRBD1. J gave up 2 bases and V 4 bases, and 6 bases lay outside the gene matches. CDR1 and CDR2 (germline): SGHRS, YFSETQ. The CDR3 contains 16 residues. The CDR3 reads CASSPGQGAFTDTQYF. The CDR3, as DNA: TGCGCCAGCAGCCCAGGACAGGGGGCCTTCACAGATACGCAGTATTTT.

This clone is a singleton in its sample. The chain has TRBV6-2 or TRBV6-3 and TRBJ1-2, with a tentative D call TRBD1 (6 bases). V shed 2 bases and J shed 2 bases, with 12 bases lying between them. Germline assignment: CDR1 MNHEY and CDR2 SVGEGT. The CDR3 has 15 residues. The CDR3 loop is CASSYGRGVNYGYTF. The CDR3, as DNA: TGTGCCAGCAGTTACGGCAGGGGAGTCAACTATGGCTACACCTTC.

The rearrangement joins TRBV7-9 to TRBJ2-5, with 7 positions matching TRBD2. Germline trimming cut 2 bases from V and 5 bases from J; bases unmatched to any gene: 8. The V gene's germline CDR1 is SEHNR and CDR2 FQNEAQ (reference sequence). CDR3 length: 15 residues. The CDR3 DNA reads as TGTGCCAGCAGCTTATCTGGGGGGGGTGCGGAGACCCAGTACTTC. It encodes CASSLSGGGAETQYF.

The rearrangement joins TRBV7-9 to TRBJ2-7; 8 bases fit TRBD1. The germline V gene has CDR1 SEHNR and CDR2 FQNEAQ (reference sequence). This CDR3 is built from 15 residues. Losses at the gene ends were 1 base for V and 2 bases for J; bases not matched to a gene: 4. The DNA for the CDR3 is TGTGCCAGCAGCTTAGAGCAGGGGGCACCCTACGAGCAGTACTTC. Protein sequence: CASSLEQGAPYEQYF.

This clone was counted at least ten times. The V and J genes are TRBV4-1 and TRBJ2-5, with unresolved D. This CDR3 is built from 12 residues. Trimming left V 3 bases short and J 4 bases short, with 6 bases between. The germline CDR1 and CDR2 sequences are MGHRA and YSYEKL. The CDR3 protein is CASSHFGETQYF. CDR3 nucleotides: TGCGCCAGCAGCCATTTCGGAGAGACCCAGTACTTC.

The rearrangement joins TRBV5-6 to TRBJ1-6, with TRBD1 as a possible D gene (5 bases). V shed 1 base and J shed 10 bases, with 12 bases lying between them. CDR1 is SGHDT, CDR2 YYEEEE, per germline. The CDR3 sequence is 14 residues long. The CDR3 nucleotides read TGTGCCAGCAGCTTGCCTCGACAGAGCTCACCCCTCCACTTT. Protein: CASSLPRQSSPLHF. Drawing the rest from reference TRBV5-6 and TRBJ1-6, the complete variable domain is DAGVTQSPTHLIKTRGQQVTLRCSPKSGHDTVSWYQQALGQGPQFIFQYYEEEERQRGNFPDRFSGHQFPNYSSELNVNALLLGDSALYLCASSLPRQSSPLHFGNGTRLTVT.

J is TRBJ2-1 and V is TRBV29-1, with a possible D match to TRBD1 (5 bases). Germline V CDR1 and CDR2: SQVTM, ANQGSEA. Trimming cost V 6 bases and J 0 bases, with 9 bases left between them. This CDR3 has 13 amino acids. CDR3 bases: TGCAGCGTAGGACATTCCTCCTACAATGAGCAGTTCTTC. As protein: CSVGHSSYNEQFF.

The CDR3 spells CASSPGSPNSPLHF. The CDR3 region has the DNA TGCGCCAGCAGCCCCGGGTCTCCTAATTCACCCCTCCACTTT. The gene calls are TRBV5-1 and TRBJ1-6; unclear D gene. CDR3 length equals 14 residues. CDR1 is SGHRS and CDR2 is YFSETQ in the germline V gene. V gave up 4 bases and J gave up 6 bases, with 11 bases separating them.

This clone was recorded only once. This rearrangement joins TRBV27 to TRBJ2-7, with D maybe TRBD1 (6 bases). V was pared by 3 bases and J by 0 bases, with 18 bases between. The CDR3 is 17 residues long. The V gene's germline CDR1 is MNHEY and CDR2 SMNVEV (reference sequence). CDR3: CASSLRNVRGSSYEQYF. As DNA, the CDR3 is TGTGCCAGCAGTTTGCGCAATGTGAGGGGGAGCTCCTACGAGCAGTACTTC.

This clone turned up a few times. The V gene is TRBV5-4, the J gene TRBJ2-3; 9 nucleotides match TRBD2. The germline V gene has CDR1 SGHNT and CDR2 YYREEE (reference sequence). This CDR3 region has 16 residues. V was clipped by 3 bases and J by 0 bases; unmatched bases: 5. The CDR3 protein is CASSSGLATSTDTQYF. CDR3 in DNA: TGTGCCAGCAGCTCCGGACTAGCGACTAGCACAGATACGCAGTATTTT. Full variable domain (outside the CDR3, taken from reference TRBV5-4 and TRBJ2-3): ETGVTQSPTHLIKTRGQQVTLRCSSQSGHNTVSWYQQALGQGPQFIFQYYREEENGRGNFPPRFSGLQFPNYSSELNVNALELDDSALYLCASSSGLATSTDTQYFGPGTRLTVL.

The V and J genes are TRBV18 and TRBJ2-7, with D possibly matching TRBD1 (7 bases). Germline-derived CDR1 and CDR2 are KGHSH and LQKENI. The CDR3 runs 13 residues. V lost 8 bases and J 3 bases, leaving 14 bases between the germline ends. In DNA, the CDR3 is TGTGCCAGCGCTCGACAGGGAGGCTACGAGCAGTACTTC. This translates into CASARQGGYEQYF.

The rearrangement links TRBV5-8 to TRBJ1-2, with D maybe TRBD1 (6 bases). The CDR3 runs to 14 residues. V lost 4 bases to trimming and J lost 6 bases, with 16 bases between them. The germline V gene has CDR1 SGHTS and CDR2 YDEGEE. CDR3 sequence reads: CASSRFQGRDGYTF. In DNA form, the CDR3 reads TGTGCCAGCAGCCGATTTCAGGGGAGAGATGGCTACACCTTC.

This clone showed up just once. The chain recombines TRBV5-1 with TRBJ1-2, with 10 bases identical to TRBD1. Trimming took 0 bases from V and 5 from J; bases not matched to a gene: 7. Germline lookup yields CDR1 SGHRS and CDR2 YFSETQ. The CDR3 is made up of 16 amino acids. In DNA form, the CDR3 reads TGCGCCAGCAGCTTGGCCAGGGGGACAGGGGTATATGGCTACACCTTC. It is translated as CASSLARGTGVYGYTF.

This chain connects TRBV6-4 to TRBJ1-5; weak D call: TRBD1 (5 bases). CDR3 length equals 14 residues. V was cut by 2 bases and J by 6 bases, with 11 bases left in between. CDR1 and CDR2 (germline): MRHNA, SNTAGT. CDR3 amino acids: CASSDGQGGQPQHF. The CDR3 bases are TGTGCCAGCAGTGACGGGCAGGGCGGTCAGCCCCAGCATTTT.

This clone was recorded only once. Here the CDR3 reads CASSQQALQGVNSYEQYF. CDR3 bases: TGTGCCAGCAGCCAACAAGCGCTACAAGGGGTTAACTCCTACGAGCAGTACTTC. The chain is built from TRBV7-2 and TRBJ2-7; D might be TRBD1 (5 bases). V dropped 5 bases and J dropped 0 bases, with 23 bases sitting between them. CDR3 length equals 18 residues. CDR1 and CDR2 from the germline V gene are SGHTA and FQGNSA.